This is a list of T cell receptor beta chains from one sample in a study of cytomegalovirus exposure and HLA in healthy donors. The assay was immunoSEQ multiplex PCR, and TCRdb's table has in-frame clones only and misses some. The table includes around 130,000 clones, roughly nine tenths detected once. The sequenced sample was PBMCs. These receptors were obtained from a man aged 30 to 45 in good health and CMV-seronegative. The CDR3 runs from the conserved cysteine through the conserved F or W. D genes are given only for firm matches. The size of a clone is reported for some rows only, either as once, few or many, or as a class for expanded clones.

TRBD1	TRBJ1-2	TRBV6-6	-	TGTGCCAGCAGCCCGGACAGGGGCCAGGGGGGCTACACCTTC	CASSPDRGQGGYTF
-	TRBJ1-2	TRBV4-2	-	TGTGCCAGCAGCCGATCTACAGGGAACTATGGCTACACCTTC	CASSRSTGNYGYTF
-	TRBJ2-3	TRBV15	-	TGTGCCACCAGCGCGAAATGGTCAGATACGCAGTATTTT	CATSAKWSDTQYF
-	TRBJ2-7	TRBV27	-	TGTGCCAGCAGTCTTAACCTAGCATCCTACGAGCAGTACTTC	CASSLNLASYEQYF
-	TRBJ1-1	TRBV5-1	once	TGCGCCAGCAGCTTGGCCGGAGGAGCCGGCACTGAAGCTTTCTTT	CASSLAGGAGTEAFF
TRBD2	TRBJ2-5	TRBV7-9	-	TGTGCCAGCAGCTTCGAGGGACTAGCGCTTCCGGAGACCCAGTACTTC	CASSFEGLALPETQYF
-	TRBJ1-2	TRBV7-9	once	TGTGCCAGCAGCTTAACCGTCCGGGAATGGGATGGCTACACCTTC	CASSLTVREWDGYTF
-	TRBJ1-1	TRBV7-2	once	TGTGCCAGCAGCTTCCACAGGGAGGGGTACACTGAAGCTTTCTTT	CASSFHREGYTEAFF
TRBD1	TRBJ1-1	TRBV5-1	-	TGCGCCAGCAGCTTGGGTGACAGGGGGCTAACTGAAGCTTTCTTT	CASSLGDRGLTEAFF
TRBD1	TRBJ2-5	TRBV5-1	-	TGCGCCAGCAGCTTCGGGACAGCACAAGAGACCCAGTACTTC	CASSFGTAQETQYF
-	TRBJ2-7	TRBV5-5	-	TGTGCCAGCAGCCCTAGGTCGGGGAGCTCCTACGAGCAGTACTTC	CASSPRSGSSYEQYF
-	TRBJ2-7	TRBV4-1	-	TGCGCCAGCAGCCAAGATCCGGGACACAGCTACGAGCAGTACTTC	CASSQDPGHSYEQYF